This TCR beta chain is drawn from a study of molecular identifiers for immune sequencing clone quantification. TCRdb re-derived calls from the PCR reads in MiXCR, one entry per CDR3 protein. The data show around 480,000 distinct CDR3 sequences, about 26% seen once. This clonotype showed up just a few times. Its target is unknown. CDR1 is SGHDN, CDR2 FVKESK, per germline. This CDR3 is 15 amino acids long. With 0 bases removed from V and 1 base from J, the gap between germline ends came to 8 bases. Study-level results: More than 98% of effector molecules, versus under 1% of naive-cell molecules, belonged to clones above 20 RNA copies.

What was sequenced was naive CD8+ T cells from blood, with Jurkat cell RNA spiked in. Described subset: FACS-sorted CD8+CD4-CCR7+CD45RA+ naive T cells. This TCR came from a human donor in good health. Some libraries in this study had Jurkat cell RNA spiked in. This rearrangement joins TRBV14 to TRBJ2-3, with unresolved D. In DNA form, the CDR3 reads TGTGCCAGCAGCCAAGATCTTCCCGGCACAGATACGCAGTATTTT. Its translation is CASSQDLPGTDTQYF.